Listed here are 17 T cell receptor beta chains from one sample, sequenced in a study of T cells in women clearing cervical HPV infection. Some clones are missing from TCRdb's copy, which holds only in-frame ones; the method was immunoSEQ multiplex PCR. The sample spans some 20,000 clones; the ten largest clones claim around 5.4%. The source material was blood buffy coat. The source of these receptors is a woman aged 18-70 years with a cervical HPV16 infection that either progressed to CIN3+ or cleared (not recorded which).

Points on this clone: The CDR3 extends 3 residues past the end of the read, so its final part is completed from the germline J gene. The V and J genes are TRBV11-2 and TRBJ2-5; 11 bases match TRBD2. Germline V lookup: CDR1 SGHAT, CDR2 FQNNGV. The length of the CDR3 is 15 residues. V shed 5 bases and J 3 bases; nucleotides not matched to a gene: 5. CDR3 bases read: TGTGCCAGCAGCAACAATAGCGGGGGGGAAGAGACC. It encodes CASSNNSGGEET. The whole CDR3 is CASSNNSGGEETQYF.

A note on this clone: Read sequence stops 3 residues before the CDR3 end, and the germline J gene provides the missing end. V and J are TRBV19 and TRBJ2-2, with a possible D match to TRBD1 (5 bases). CDR3 length: 14 residues. The germline V gene encodes CDR1 LNHDA and CDR2 SQIVND (reference sequence). Trimming stripped 4 bases from V and 4 bases from J, with 10 bases between. The CDR3 sequence: CASSTGIGTGELFF. The covered CDR3 bases are TGTGCCAGTAGTACAGGGATTGGCACCGGGGAG.

Regarding this clone: The read ends 3 residues shy of where the CDR3 ends; the end is completed using the germline J gene. V usage is TRBV10-1 and J usage is TRBJ1-2; D is possibly TRBD1 (6 bases). In germline, CDR1 is WNHNN, CDR2 SYGVQD (reference sequence). The CDR3 has 18 residues. CDR3 amino acids: CASSDPSGGASPYNDYTF. The sequenced part of the CDR3 DNA is TGCGCCAGCAGTGATCCTAGCGGGGGGGCCAGTCCCTACAATGAC.

As for this clone: The CDR3 end is not reached by the read, which stops 3 residues before it; the germline J gene fills it in. The identical CDR3 is also encoded by other nucleotide sequences in the sample. This chain uses TRBV19 with TRBJ2-7; 7 positions agree with TRBD2. The germline CDR1 and CDR2 sequences are LNHDA and SQIVND (reference sequence). This CDR3 has 14 amino acids. J gave up 1 base and V 3 bases, and 3 bases lay outside the gene matches. The covered CDR3 bases are TGTGCCAGTAGTATCGGGGGAGGGTCCTACGAG. Translated: CASSIGGGSYE. The whole CDR3 sequence reads CASSIGGGSYEQYF.

Notes on this clone: The CDR3 is cut off 3 residues early in the read; its end comes from the germline J gene. The V and J genes are TRBV2 and TRBJ2-1; the match to TRBD2 covers 8 bases. In germline, CDR1 is SNHLY, CDR2 FYNNEI. The CDR3 totals 15 residues. The trim removed 6 bases at V and 9 bases at J, leaving 13 bases unmatched. The part of the CDR3 DNA that was read is TGTGCCAGCAGACCAACTAGCGGAGCCTACTCTGAG. Its translation is CASRPTSGAYSE. The entire CDR3 protein reads CASRPTSGAYSEQFF. Looking up the rest from reference TRBV2 and TRBJ2-1 gives the full variable domain: EPEVTQTPSHQVTQMGQEVILRCVPISNHLYFYWYRQILGQKVEFLVSFYNNEISEKSEIFDDQFSVERPDGSNFTLKIRSTKLEDSAMYFCASRPTSGAYSEQFFGPGTRLTVL.

Worth noting for this clone: The CDR3 extends 3 residues past the end of the read, so its final part is completed from the germline J gene. V gene TRBV28 combines with J gene TRBJ1-1; 7 nucleotides line up with TRBD1. The junction had 14 bases not matched to a gene; V was cut back by 7 bases and J by 0 bases. Germline V gene data show CDR1 as MDHEN and CDR2 as SYDVKM. The CDR3 spans 17 residues. CDR3 region: CASNNPGTVALNTEAFF. The part of the CDR3 DNA that was read is TGTGCCAGCAACAACCCCGGGACAGTGGCCTTGAACACTGAA.

Of note for this clone: Sequencing ends 3 residues short of the CDR3 end; the germline J gene provides the rest. The chain has TRBV2 and TRBJ2-3; 8 bases map to TRBD1. The length of the CDR3 is 13 residues. Germline CDR1 and CDR2: SNHLY and FYNNEI. The sequenced CDR3 bases are TGTGCCAGCAGCGGACAGGGCCAAGAGACG. Its protein is CASSGQGQET. The entire CDR3 reads CASSGQGQETQYF.

Comment on this clone: The read halts 3 residues ahead of the CDR3 end, with the missing end drawn from the germline J gene. The chain uses TRBV11-2 and TRBJ1-1; unclear D gene. From germline, CDR1 is SGHAT and CDR2 FQNNGV. The CDR3 length is 14 residues. V was clipped by 3 bases and J by 1 base, with 9 bases between them. The sequenced part of the CDR3 DNA is TGTGCCAGCAGCTTTAGCCCCCAGAACACTGAA. This translates into CASSFSPQNTE. The whole CDR3 protein reads CASSFSPQNTEAFF.

On this clone: The read ends 3 residues early relative to the CDR3; the germline J gene fills the gap. V is TRBV19 and J is TRBJ2-3, with 7 bases identical to TRBD2. The CDR3 sequence is 15 residues long. J gave up 0 bases and V 5 bases, and 5 bases lay outside the gene matches. Germline assignment: CDR1 LNHDA and CDR2 SQIVND (reference sequence). The CDR3 sequence: CASSLRGTSTDTQYF. The sequenced part of the CDR3 DNA is TGTGCCAGTAGTTTGCGGGGGACTAGCACAGATACG.

Comments on this clone: The sequence runs out 3 residues before the end of the CDR3; the remainder is reconstructed from the germline J gene. V and J are TRBV7-8 and TRBJ1-1; no reliable D call. The CDR3 totals 12 residues. The V gene's germline CDR1 is SGHVS and CDR2 FQNEAQ. Deletions cut 2 bases from V and 3 bases from J, with 4 bases between. Incomplete CDR3 DNA: TGTGCCAGCAGCTTAAAGGACACTGAA. It translates to CASSLKDTE. The entire CDR3 reads CASSLKDTEAFF.

Regarding this clone: The read ends 3 residues before the CDR3 terminus; that terminus is restored from the germline J gene. J is TRBJ2-4 and V is TRBV20-1, with TRBD1 as a possible D gene (6 bases). The germline CDR1 and CDR2 sequences are DFQATT and SNEGSKA (reference sequence). This CDR3 is built from 14 residues. The CDR3 reads CSAFADSPNYGQYF. CDR3 DNA (partial): TGCAGTGCCTTCGCGGACAGTCCGAACTATGGT.

Concerning this clone: The CDR3 end lies 3 residues beyond the end of the read and is filled in from the germline J gene. The chain links TRBV30 to TRBJ1-2; D is possibly TRBD1 (5 bases). The CDR3 loop spans 13 amino acids. Trimming pared 3 bases from V and 4 bases from J, leaving 12 bases between. CDR1 and CDR2 from the germline V gene are GTSNPN and SVGIG (reference sequence). The sequenced CDR3 bases are TGTGCCTGGAGGAGTGGGGGGGTCTATGGC. The encoded protein is CAWRSGGVYG. The full CDR3 protein reads CAWRSGGVYGYTF.

As concerns this clone: The read ends 3 residues shy of where the CDR3 ends; the end is completed using the germline J gene. This sequence joins TRBV4-2 and TRBJ1-4; 8 bases align to TRBD1. Germline values: CDR1 LGHNA, CDR2 YNFKEQ. The CDR3 is 18 amino acids. J gave up 0 bases and V 4 bases, and 10 bases lay outside the gene matches. The part of the CDR3 DNA that was read is TGTGCCAGCAGCCCTGGAGTCAGGGGGCCCTCAACTAATGAAAAA. Encoded protein: CASSPGVRGPSTNEK. The whole CDR3 protein reads CASSPGVRGPSTNEKLFF.

Points on this clone: The CDR3 extends 3 residues past the end of the read, so its final part is completed from the germline J gene. The V gene is TRBV12-3 or TRBV12-4, the J gene TRBJ2-3; 11 bases match TRBD2. V was pared by 5 bases and J by 1 base, with 8 bases of the junction left unmatched. This CDR3 comprises 17 residues. CDR3 amino acids: CASSPDSGGAGTDTQYF. The part of the CDR3 DNA that was read is TGTGCCAGCAGTCCCGATAGCGGGGGGGCTGGCACAGATACG.

Partial CDR3 DNA: TGCAGTGCAAACCTAGCGGGGAGCTACGAG. Translation gives CSANLAGSYE. The full CDR3 is CSANLAGSYEQYF. The chain joins TRBV20-1 to TRBJ2-7; TRBD2 agrees at 9 bases. The read halts 3 residues ahead of the CDR3 end, with the missing end drawn from the germline J gene. The CDR3 has 13 residues. The junction had 6 bases not matched to a gene; V was cut back by 6 bases and J by 3 bases. Germline V gene data show CDR1 as DFQATT and CDR2 as SNEGSKA (reference sequence).

On this clone: The read terminates 3 residues ahead of where the CDR3 ends, so the germline J gene completes it. The V and J genes are TRBV19 and TRBJ1-2; D might be TRBD1 (6 bases). Germline V CDR1 and CDR2: LNHDA, SQIVND (reference sequence). The CDR3 runs to 16 residues. Between the trimmed V and J ends, which lost 3 bases and 6 bases, there was a span of 20 bases. The CDR3 loop is CASSIFPAGELHGYTF. Incomplete CDR3 DNA: TGTGCCAGTAGTATTTTCCCGGCAGGGGAACTTCATGGC.

On this clone: Read data end 3 residues before the CDR3 end; the end is taken from the germline J gene. The chain uses TRBV11-3 and TRBJ2-5; D is perhaps TRBD2 (6 bases). The V gene's germline CDR1 is SGHNT and CDR2 YENEEA. The CDR3 totals 15 residues. Here the CDR3 reads CASSPPWGEGDTQYF. CDR3 DNA (partial): TGTGCCAGCAGCCCCCCCTGGGGGGAAGGCGATACC.